This T cell receptor beta chain was found in a study of cytomegalovirus exposure and HLA in healthy donors. Turning to the study itself: An early data release held tens of millions of unique TCRs from HLA-typed donors.

Comment on this clone: Antigen: not known.

Whole-study findings and limits: Sequencing depth roughly uniform across donors was assumed in presence/absence analyses. In vitro confirmation showed three CMV-associated chains to be CMV antigen specific. In a later analysis, parvovirus B19, influenza, CMV and Epstein-Barr virus appeared linked to several top co-occurrence clusters.

The PCR had 60 Vbeta and 13 Jbeta primers. Measured with immunoSEQ multiplex PCR; TCRdb has only the in-frame clones, and not every one. Of 100,000 to 140,000 clones in the sample, more than 70% were seen once. With V trimmed by 9 bases and J by 3 bases, 7 bases remained unmatched. Per germline, CDR1 MNHNS and CDR2 SASEGT. The CDR3 contains 13 residues. The J gene is TRBJ1-2, the V gene TRBV6-1; 7 bases match TRBD1. The sample was PBMCs. The source of this sequence is a man aged 30 to 39 in good health and CMV-seronegative. CDR3 amino acids: CASADREDYGYTF. The CDR3, as DNA: TGTGCCAGTGCCGACAGGGAGGACTATGGCTACACCTTC.